This TCR beta chain originates from a study of molecular identifiers for immune sequencing clone quantification. In germline, CDR1 is ENHRY, CDR2 SYGVKD. V dropped 0 bases and J dropped 5; count of bases not matched to a gene: 7. The CDR3 spans 16 residues. Preparation of the bulk TCR libraries relied on previously described methods and listed TCR primers. TCRdb processed the PCR reads anew with MiXCR; each CDR3 protein has one entry. The sample holds about 320,000 distinct CDR3 sequences, about 21% seen once. There are a few counts of this clonotype. The chain carries TRBV10-3 and TRBJ2-3; 8 positions agree with TRBD2. The sequence derives from a human donor in good health. Some libraries in this study had Jurkat cell RNA spiked in. The source material was naive CD8+ T cells from blood, with Jurkat cell RNA spiked in. Subset reported: FACS-sorted CD8+CD4-CCR7+CD45RA+ naive T cells. The CDR3 bases are TGTGCCATCAGTGAGTCGAGCGGGGGTAGGGAAGATACGCAGTATTTT. Protein sequence: CAISESSGGREDTQYF.